This T cell receptor beta chain originates from a study of blood T cells in healthy people across ages. This CDR3 is 15 amino acids long. Trimming removed 4 bases from V and 3 bases from J, with 13 bases in between. Germline CDR1 SGHDN, CDR2 FVKESK. The individuals who served as donors were healthy Caucasians living in Russia, aged about 6 to 100. Each donor supplied ten milliliters of peripheral blood. Isolated PBMCs totaled at least 6.5 million in each sample. Per sample, at least 5 micrograms of total RNA were extracted. PCR was performed a second time for about 7 to 11 cycles using a sample-barcoded 5' primer and a J-beta primer mix. One entry per CDR3 protein results from TCRdb running MiXCR on the 5' RACE reads. The sample includes roughly 680,000 distinct CDR3 sequences, over 45% of them seen just once.

This TCR was recovered from a woman aged 55-70 years in good health. The sample taken for sequencing was blood. The chain carries TRBV14 and TRBJ2-1, with D maybe TRBD2 (6 bases). The CDR3 bases are TGTGCCAGCAGCCGGTTGGGGGGAGACTACAATGAGCAGTTCTTC. As protein: CASSRLGGDYNEQFF.